The T cell receptor (beta chain) described here comes from a study of T cells in women clearing cervical HPV infection. A note on this clone: The CDR3 end is not reached by the read, which stops 3 residues before it; the germline J gene fills it in.

CDR3 size: 15 residues. CDR1 and CDR2 (germline): MNHEY, SVGEGT. J was trimmed by 5 bases and V by 8 bases; bases with no gene match: 11. Produced via immunoSEQ multiplex PCR; TCRdb's table is partial and in-frame only. Recorded for this sample: roughly 14,000 clones. V gene TRBV6-2 or TRBV6-3 combines with J gene TRBJ2-7; 11 nucleotides agree with TRBD1. Sequencing input: blood buffy coat. This sequence was found in a woman between 18 and 70 years old with a cervical HPV16 infection that either progressed to CIN3+ or cleared (not recorded which). CDR3 bases read: TGTGCCAGCGGACAGGGGGCGCTTTTGGTCCACGAG. It translates to CASGQGALLVHE. The full CDR3 reads CASGQGALLVHEQYF.